The sequence of this TCR beta chain was determined in a study of cytomegalovirus exposure and HLA in healthy donors listed by TCRdb under 2017. Background on the whole study: According to an earlier analysis of several hundred of the donors, about 180 million T cells yielded some 120 million unique TCR beta sequences and around 280 Gb of sequence data. An early release that covered about 600 HLA-typed donors contained approximately 320 gigabases of sequencing data and around 85 million unique TCR sequences. Of the roughly 400 genotyped donors, 70% to 90% were placed in the genetic ancestry cluster associated with self-reported Caucasian donors. The aim of the study was to test whether cataloging public T cell receptors could identify signatures of past pathogen exposure. The study used immunosequencing to profile the T cell repertoires of 666 subjects and linked those repertoires to cytomegalovirus serostatus. A separate validation cohort of approximately 130 different subjects was used in addition to the 666-subject first cohort. The study combined high-throughput TCR immunosequencing, statistical association of individual TCRs with disease status, and machine learning to predict cytomegalovirus infection status. To study patterns of TCR occurrence, a later analysis re-analyzed previously published TCR beta repertoires from 700 or so donors and added high-resolution HLA genotyping. In the later analysis, no new phenotypic data were used to find candidate immune exposures; instead, reliance was placed on TCR beta sequences and their occurrence across donors. An earlier analysis of around 580 of the donors used high-throughput TCR beta sequencing to judge whether each TCR beta V gene segment behaved as functional or pseudogenic. Donor age, sex, ethnicity and CMV serostatus were compiled alongside the repertoire data. Genome-wide SNP genotypes for about 65% of the 666 donors were used in a later genetic analysis, which treated that subset as a discovery cohort. Every repertoire in the discovery cohort had been generated on one and the same sequencing platform. HLA typing covered class I and class II loci at four-digit resolution. Typing coverage differed by locus: A, B, C, DRB1 and DQB1 were typed in about 620-640 donors, DQA1 in about 500, DPA1 in 600 to 610, and DPB1 in approximately 450. Five DR-DQ haplotypes were treated as single units for association and clustering because of strong linkage in the cohort. Across 398 genotyped donors of the cohort, an average of 235,054 unique TCR beta nucleotide sequences per donor were sequenced, and roughly a sixth of those sequences were non-productive.

In total, 630 or so healthy bone marrow donors made up the cohort. At the time of sampling, all cohort members were nominally healthy, though unrecorded immune exposures were likely present. The donor tested CMV seronegative, placing the donor among the 352 seronegative members of the cohort. Every donor gave a peripheral blood sample, and the peripheral blood mononuclear cells from that sample were used for TCR beta sequencing. The Qiagen DNeasy Blood Extraction Kit was used to extract genomic DNA from the blood cell samples. From the germline V gene, CDR1 is SGHRS and CDR2 is YFSETQ. Including cysteine and phenylalanine, the CDR3 has 15 amino acids. Only the CDR3 DNA stays, 45 bases, in frame from base 1. From V the trimming removes 4 bases and from J it removes 4 bases, while the gene matches leave 6 bases of the junction unaccounted for. To note about this clone: No cognate antigen has been identified for it. Base qualities are not provided; no much larger clone lies one nucleotide away.

The library was made by the immunoSEQ multiplex PCR assay. A mixture of 60 forward primers for TCR Vbeta segments and 13 reverse primers for TCR Jbeta segments was used in the multiplex PCR. The CDR3 region of rearranged TCR beta genes was amplified from genomic DNA with a multiplex PCR assay. On the Illumina HiSeq System, the amplified TCR beta libraries were sequenced as 87-base-pair reads. On the study's bioinformatics: In a later analysis, 80 million or so unique TCR beta chains were counted across the 500 to 850 repertoires, and roughly 9.9 million of these chains were shared by at least two donors. Raw reads were error-corrected and collapsed into unique sequences by a nearest-neighbor algorithm in which closely related sequences were merged to remove PCR and sequencing errors. V, D and J gene segments were assigned by aligning CDR3 sequences to IMGT reference sequences. Each retained sequence needed at least a six-nucleotide match to both a V gene segment and a J gene segment. A rearrangement was called productive if the CDR3 had no stop codons and remained in frame with V and J, and every other rearrangement was called non-productive. CDR3 was defined according to IMGT convention as the region running from the second conserved V-encoded cysteine to the conserved J-encoded phenylalanine. The earlier analysis of some 540 of the donors excluded any sequence lacking an unambiguous match to a single V gene segment. An earlier analysis of several hundred of the donors called V segments functional above 56.7% productive rearrangements and segregating when the between-donor standard deviation exceeded 5%. To diagnose cytomegalovirus status from the catalog of TCR beta chain sequences, a statistical classification framework was built. V and J gene assignment, in a later analysis, came from comparing TCR nucleotide sequences with IMGT/GENE-DB human TR gene sequences. A later analysis assigned CDR3 sequences and most-parsimonious VDJ recombination scenarios with the TCRdist pipeline. In a later analysis, each TCR beta chain was defined by its CDR3 amino acid sequence together with its V-gene family, and reads without a unique V-gene family were excluded. To address suspected cross-contamination and a sequencing artifact, a later analysis removed under 600 highly shared, low-generation-probability nucleotide sequences. In a later analysis, a clonal expansion index was calculated for each public chain from normalized within-repertoire ranks of inferred template counts. In a later analysis, generation probabilities were computed using a VDJ recombination model fitted to out-of-frame rearrangements, and the results were checked against IGoR. A later analysis scored TCR-TCR, TCR-HLA and TCR-CMV co-occurrence with hypergeometric tests, applying a repertoire-size bias correction to TCR pairs. A later analysis estimated false discovery rates by permuting HLA or CMV assignments 20 times. In a later analysis, co-occurring TCRs were grouped using DBSCAN, with TCRdist sequence similarity added in when clustering inside HLA-allele-positive subsets. Repertoires with fewer than 30,000 or more than 120,000 public chains were left out of co-occurrence clustering, as were roughly five repertoires with anomalous nucleotide sharing. This is the immuneACCESS table as TCRdb keeps it, with only in-frame sequences that have V and J called. A part of the clones is gone; compared with another copy, unresolved V genes explain less than half, and the rest is unexplained. V, J and clone size are those of that table, while D and trimming were read from the DNA. The sample table records more than 80,000 clones; roughly 71% of these occur just once. Around 2.5% of the sample comes from the top ten.

Study-level results and caveats: This cohort had only TCR beta chains sequenced, and the lack of alpha or paired-chain data limited which features could be detected. A further reported finding was that TCR beta sequences accurately predicted the HLA-A and HLA-B alleles for most subjects in the first cohort. According to a later analysis, parvovirus B19, influenza, CMV and Epstein-Barr virus appeared linked to several top co-occurrence clusters. A few of the identified cytomegalovirus-associated TCR beta chains were confirmed in vitro to be specific for cytomegalovirus antigens. Linkage disequilibrium might explain the correlated functional status among segregating V segments, but an unknown experimental factor could not be excluded. In a later analysis, the rate of TCR association differed among HLA loci, with DRB1 alleles having the most associated TCRs and HLA-C alleles having the fewest. Compared with equally common non-associated chains, HLA-associated TCR beta chains in a later analysis were more clonally expanded and had lower generation probabilities. In an earlier analysis of under 600 of the donors, most TCR beta V segments were observed in productive rearrangements about 90% or about 30% of the time, broadly matching IMGT annotations. An association between a missense DCLRE1C variant and V-gene and J-gene trimming of TCR beta chains was found in a later genetic analysis and replicated in an independent cohort. The study gave a list of 150 to 200 TCR beta chains associated with cytomegalovirus. Because counts were too low, seventeen rarely observed V segments, including chromosome 9 orphons, were left out of the earlier analysis of over 550 of the donors. The only immune exposure information available for the cohort was CMV serostatus. Because HLA typing was missing for some donors at each locus, association tests included only the typed subset. In a later analysis, some 18,000 TCR beta sequences were associated with specific HLA alleles at a false discovery rate of 0.05. Most TCR sequences were observed very rarely across donors, whereas some public TCRs were present in many individuals. In a later analysis, most CMV-associated TCR beta chains were found to appear HLA-restricted, with HLA associations seemingly driven largely by CMV exposure. The 87-base-pair reads could not distinguish some IMGT-functional V segments, including TRBV6-2 and TRBV6-3, so those segments were excluded. In a later genetic analysis, fewer N-insertions in productive TCRs were reported among donors in an Asian-associated ancestry cluster than the approximately 710-donor mean. The classifier was reported to diagnose cytomegalovirus status with high specificity and sensitivity in both the original cohort and the validation cohort. When HLA alleles, especially DR and DQ, strongly co-occurred, attributing TCR associations to individual alleles was difficult. A cluster of highly shared sequence variants was judged likely to be a technical artifact of the sequencing pipeline. It was suggested by the authors that the approach could potentially be generalized to other disease states and immunological phenotypes. The presence/absence analyses assumed that sequencing depth was roughly uniform across donors, and that assumption may not be true.

The TCR sequence derives from a man over 45 in good health and CMV-seronegative. The chain was built from TRBV5-1 and TRBJ1-2, and TRBD1 aligns with 11 junction nucleotides. The sequencing input was PBMCs. The DNA sequence follows: TGCGCCAGCAGCCGGACAGGGGGCGCCGGCTATGGCTACACCTTC. Translated, it gives CASSRTGGAGYGYTF.